This T cell receptor (beta chain) originates from a study of blood T cells in healthy people across ages. Germline loops: CDR1 MGHRA, CDR2 YSYEKL. There are 14 residues in the CDR3. Alongside a J-beta primer mix, a sample-barcoded 5' primer served in a second PCR lasting roughly 7 to 12 cycles. Each CDR3 protein gets one entry after TCRdb re-called the 5' RACE reads with MiXCR. The sample lists around 1,500,000 distinct CDR3 sequences, roughly 45% occurring once. This clonotype originated in a woman younger than 30 in good health. V is TRBV4-1 and J is TRBJ2-1; no firm D call. The closer fit of TRBJ2-7 to the DNA end suggests the J call may be wrong. The sample comprised blood. The CDR3 spells CASREAGRYNEQYF. The DNA for the CDR3 is TGCGCCAGCAGGGAAGCCGGGCGGTACAATGAGCAGTACTTC.